These T cell receptor beta chains were read from a single sample in a study of cytomegalovirus exposure and HLA in healthy donors. TCRdb's copy holds only in-frame clones and misses some; the assay was immunoSEQ multiplex PCR. The sample holds about 100,000 clones, roughly 79% seen once. The sample consisted of PBMCs. The source is a man aged 55 to 70 in good health and CMV-seropositive. The CDR3 runs from the conserved cysteine through the conserved F or W.

CDR3 | J | V
CASRVLAGGGDTQYF | TRBJ2-3 | TRBV5-1
CASSYDRAGSPLHF | TRBJ1-6 | TRBV5-1
CASSAPGLDETQYF | TRBJ2-5 | TRBV9
CASTGTVSSYEQYF | TRBJ2-7 | TRBV10-2
CASSLVGRGGNIQYF | TRBJ2-4 | TRBV5-4
CASSDSGGAADTQYF | TRBJ2-3 | TRBV6-1
CASRELAGFNEQFF | TRBJ2-1 | TRBV6-5
CASSQATGINEQFF | TRBJ2-1 | TRBV4-2
CASMGSHPNYGYTF | TRBJ1-2 | TRBV5-1
CASSLYTGNYGYTF | TRBJ1-2 | TRBV7-2
CASSPLGRVEEQYF | TRBJ2-7 | TRBV18
CASRSPQGDEQYF | TRBJ2-7 | TRBV6-5
CASSYSHRVNQETQYF | TRBJ2-5 | TRBV6-5
CASRDSSGNTIYF | TRBJ1-3 | TRBV6-1
CSAITAEEQYF | TRBJ2-7 | TRBV29-1
CASSPAGGQPQHF | TRBJ1-5 | TRBV7-9
CASSMVGGEGTYEQYF | TRBJ2-7 | TRBV19
CASSFGWTGGEQYF | TRBJ2-7 | TRBV5-6
CASSYGTGGNEQYF | - | TRBV6-5
CASSFPTGAEGYTF | TRBJ1-2 | TRBV28
CASSETAISPLHF | TRBJ1-6 | TRBV6-1
CASSPRQGGSSYNEQFF | TRBJ2-1 | TRBV19
CASTELVVPEETQYF | TRBJ2-5 | TRBV2
CASSLPGGVGQKNTEAFF | TRBJ1-1 | TRBV5-1
CASSFKGAGETQYF | TRBJ2-5 | TRBV5-4
CASSQSGGLNTEAFF | TRBJ1-1 | TRBV4-1
CASSNRGASTDTQYF | TRBJ2-3 | TRBV2
CASSLDLAEAFF | TRBJ1-1 | TRBV5-1
CASSPDRETQYF | TRBJ2-5 | TRBV19
CASSLGGDRAYGYTF | TRBJ1-2 | TRBV6-5
CASSLLGQQETQYF | TRBJ2-5 | TRBV7-2
CASSLAVDRLFTDTQYF | TRBJ2-3 | TRBV5-8
CASSQERSQGVAQHF | TRBJ1-5 | TRBV4-2
CASSPRQGTYGYTF | TRBJ1-2 | TRBV4-3
CASTAGDEQYF | TRBJ2-7 | TRBV12-5
CASSYTPVPQETQYF | TRBJ2-5 | TRBV6-5
CASNRDRGGDTEAFF | TRBJ1-1 | TRBV5-1
CASSSWTGRNNEQFF | TRBJ2-1 | TRBV28
CASSPGGGYTF | TRBJ1-2 | TRBV28
CASSERGTVYGYTF | TRBJ1-2 | TRBV10-2
CASGPSQPQHF | TRBJ1-5 | TRBV12-5
CASSATGNNSPLHF | TRBJ1-6 | TRBV9
CASSGDRVGNQPQHF | TRBJ1-5 | TRBV2
CASTPGNSNQPQHF | TRBJ1-5 | TRBV2